This T cell receptor (beta chain) was identified during a study of blood T cell repertoires in COVID-19. Background on the study: The United States, Italy and Spain supplied acute and convalescent COVID-19 samples.

Trimming shortened V by 7 bases and J by 3 bases, and 9 bases separated the two germline ends. CDR1 is LNHDA and CDR2 is SQIVND in the germline V gene (reference sequence). The CDR3 length is 12 residues. Repertoires were generated with immunoSEQ multiplex PCR, while TCRdb's copy carries only in-frame clones and drops some. The data contain 23,000 or so clones, 81% of them seen just once; the ten biggest clones take up more than 6.5%. This clone was seen only once. V gene TRBV19 combines with J gene TRBJ1-2, with D unclear. The sequence came from a man between 65 and 85 years old with acute or convalescent COVID-19. The sequencing input was peripheral blood. Here the CDR3 DNA reads TGTGCCAGTACCCTAGAGGACTATGGCTACACCTTC. Protein product: CASTLEDYGYTF.